This TCR beta chain was identified in a study of shared clonotypes between healthy human individuals. Study-level results: What naive subsets generally showed was a larger estimated richness than memory subsets showed.

Here immunoSEQ multiplex PCR was the method, and the copy in TCRdb shows in-frame clones only, minus some. The sample yields about 2,200,000 clones, approximately 94% seen once. Germline CDR1 and CDR2: MNHEY and SMNVEV (reference sequence). Trimming cost V 4 bases and J 8 bases; bases outside gene matches: 13. The CDR3 runs 16 residues. Naivety among CD8 cells was defined by CD45RO negativity and positive CCR7 selection, thereby excluding terminally differentiated effector memory CD45RA+ cells. Donation came from healthy HIV-negative adults that had no recent acute infections or vaccinations. Donors, without exception, were Caucasian adults residing in Nashville, Tennessee. With regard to this clone: The antigen remains unidentified.

This TCR came from a man aged 18 to 30 in good health. Some clones in this sample may be carry-over from other donors' samples. V and J are TRBV27 and TRBJ1-2; 10 bases fit TRBD1. The sequencing sample was made of naive CD8+ T cells from PBMCs. Here the CDR3 reads CASSSGKMTGGWGYTF. CDR3 in DNA: TGTGCCAGCAGTTCGGGTAAAATGACAGGGGGCTGGGGCTACACCTTC.